The 18 T cell receptor beta chains below all came from one sample that was sequenced in a study of blood T cell repertoires in COVID-19. Method: immunoSEQ multiplex PCR; TCRdb's copy keeps in-frame clones and lacks some. The table includes around 300,000 clones, approximately 89% detected once. The material sequenced was PBMCs or T cells enriched from blood (not recorded which). These receptors came from a man aged 25-45 years who had recovered from COVID-19.

V usage is TRBV7-3 and J usage is TRBJ1-3; no definite D call. The CDR3 consists of 13 residues. CDR1 is SGHTA and CDR2 is FQGTGA in the germline V gene. V was shortened by 4 bases and J by 4 bases, with 8 bases between the two germline ends. CDR3 DNA: TGTGCCAGCAGCTCAACGACAGGAAACACCATATATTTT. Translation: CASSSTTGNTIYF. Together with reference TRBV7-3 and TRBJ1-3, the CDR3 gives the full variable domain: GAGVSQTPSNKVTEKGKYVELRCDPISGHTALYWYRQSLGQGPEFLIYFQGTGAADDSGLPNDRFFAVRPEGSVSTLKIQRTERGDSAVYLCASSSTTGNTIYFGEGSWLTVV.

The chain recombines TRBV7-2 with TRBJ1-2; 7 bases match TRBD1. CDR1 SGHTA and CDR2 FQGNSA come from the germline V gene. This CDR3 has 15 residues. The V and J ends lost 1 base and 8 bases, in that order; junction bases with no gene match: 10. CDR3 in amino acids: CASSLEAGRGKGYTF. DNA of the CDR3: TGTGCCAGCAGCTTAGAGGCGGGCAGGGGGAAGGGCTACACCTTC.

This sequence joins TRBV30 and TRBJ2-2; D is unresolved. The CDR3 consists of 15 residues. Trimming took off 3 bases at V and 4 bases at J, with 15 bases between the two ends. In germline, CDR1 is GTSNPN, CDR2 SVGIG (reference sequence). CDR3 region: CAWRAAGVGTGELFF. The CDR3, as DNA: TGTGCCTGGAGGGCTGCAGGTGTTGGCACCGGGGAGCTGTTTTTT.

This chain connects TRBV7-2 to TRBJ1-2; 8 nucleotides align to TRBD1. In germline, CDR1 is SGHTA, CDR2 FQGNSA. V was clipped by 4 bases and J by 1 base; unmatched bases: 5. This CDR3 comprises 15 residues. CDR3 residues: CASSSRTGYNYGYTF. CDR3 bases: TGTGCCAGCAGCTCCCGGACAGGGTATAACTATGGCTACACCTTC.

In this sample, this clone turned up once. V is TRBV11-1 and J is TRBJ1-1; 7 bases map to TRBD1. Germline CDR1 SGHAT, CDR2 FQDESV (reference sequence). With 1 base clipped from V and 5 bases from J, the junction kept 7 bases outside the gene matches. This CDR3 contains 15 residues. The DNA for the CDR3 is TGTGCCAGCAGCTTAGGGGACAGCGGCCGGACTGAAGCTTTCTTT. Protein product: CASSLGDSGRTEAFF.

The chain couples TRBV12-3 or TRBV12-4 to TRBJ2-1; TRBD2 might be the D (5 bases). The V end was cut by 5 bases, the J end by 2 bases, with 7 bases between. This CDR3 has 13 residues. The CDR3 nucleotides read TGTGCCAGCAGTGGACTGGCCTACAATGAGCAGTTCTTC. This sequence encodes CASSGLAYNEQFF.

The genes are TRBV4-1 and TRBJ2-1; TRBD2 agrees at 13 bases. The CDR3 totals 19 residues. V lost 0 bases, J lost 0 bases, and 5 bases stayed unmatched. Germline V gene data show CDR1 as MGHRA and CDR2 as YSYEKL. The CDR3 protein is CASSQDRTSGGRSYNEQFF. The CDR3 region has the DNA TGCGCCAGCAGCCAAGACCGGACTAGCGGGGGTCGCTCCTACAATGAGCAGTTCTTC.

The chain links TRBV6-1 to TRBJ2-4; TRBD1 aligns across 8 bases. Germline V CDR1 and CDR2: MNHNS, SASEGT. J was trimmed by 0 bases and V by 2 bases; bases with no gene match: 6. This CDR3 spans 17 amino acids. The CDR3 spells CASSETGDRLAKNIQYF. Written as DNA, the CDR3 is TGTGCCAGCAGTGAAACCGGGGACAGGCTAGCCAAAAACATTCAGTACTTC.

This clone was seen only once. The rearrangement links TRBV27 to TRBJ2-5; D uncertain. V gave up 4 bases and J gave up 4 bases, with 16 bases separating them. This CDR3 is 15 amino acids long. The V gene's germline CDR1 is MNHEY and CDR2 SMNVEV (reference sequence). The CDR3 DNA reads TGTGCCAGCAGTTCTTGGGCTGGCCGGCTAGAGACCCAGTACTTC. This gives the protein CASSSWAGRLETQYF.

The gene calls are TRBV6-2 or TRBV6-3 and TRBJ2-7; no clear D gene. Germline assignment: CDR1 MNHEY and CDR2 SVGEGT. This CDR3 is 13 amino acids long. V was pared by 6 bases and J by 3 bases, with 12 bases between. CDR3 protein: CASSRATFYEQYF. CDR3 coding DNA: TGTGCCAGCAGCCGCGCCACCTTCTACGAGCAGTACTTC.

The chain joins TRBV18 to TRBJ1-3; D might be TRBD1 (6 bases). CDR3 length equals 15 residues. Germline CDR1 is KGHSH and CDR2 is LQKENI. V was pared by 5 bases and J by 0 bases, with 11 bases between. The CDR3 reads CASSARGSSGNTIYF. In nucleotides, the CDR3 is TGTGCCAGCTCAGCCAGGGGAAGCTCTGGAAACACCATATATTTT.

This rearrangement joins TRBV4-1 to TRBJ1-1; 8 bases line up with TRBD1. CDR1 is MGHRA, CDR2 YSYEKL, per germline. V shed 1 base and J 5 bases; nucleotides not matched to a gene: 3. The CDR3 extends over 14 amino acids. The CDR3: CASSQGQGRTEAFF. Written as DNA, the CDR3 is TGCGCCAGCAGCCAAGGACAGGGGAGAACTGAAGCTTTCTTT.

The rearrangement links TRBV28 to TRBJ1-3, with a possible D match to TRBD1 (6 bases). V lost 6 bases, J lost 1 base, and 13 bases lay in between. CDR1 MDHEN and CDR2 SYDVKM come from the germline V gene. The CDR3 consists of 15 residues. The CDR3 DNA follows: TGTGCCAGCAGCCTTGGGACACCTTCTGGAAACACCATATATTTT. Translation gives CASSLGTPSGNTIYF.

The chain carries TRBV28 and TRBJ1-6; possible D gene TRBD1, 6 bases. Germline values: CDR1 MDHEN, CDR2 SYDVKM. The CDR3 is 15 amino acids. V lost 5 bases and J 2 bases, leaving 10 bases between the germline ends. The CDR3: CASSARDTYNSPLHF. CDR3 DNA: TGTGCCAGCAGTGCCCGGGACACCTATAATTCACCCCTCCACTTT.

V and J are TRBV5-4 and TRBJ2-5, with 15 bases fitting TRBD2. This CDR3 is 18 amino acids long. Germline V gene lookup returns CDR1 SGHNT and CDR2 YYREEE (reference sequence). V lost 1 base to trimming and J lost 4 bases; unmatched junction nucleotides: 8. The CDR3 bases are TGTGCCAGCAGCTTGTCTGTCCCGGGACTAGCGGGGGGAGAGACCCAGTACTTC. Amino acids: CASSLSVPGLAGGETQYF.

J is TRBJ2-1 and V is TRBV5-4; 8 nucleotides match TRBD2. The CDR3 is 16 amino acids. V gave up 0 bases and J gave up 2 bases; unmatched junction bases: 4. Per the germline V gene, CDR1 is SGHNT and CDR2 is YYREEE (reference sequence). The CDR3 coding sequence is TGTGCCAGCAGCTTGGCCGGGGGGGCCACCTACAATGAGCAGTTCTTC. Translating it yields CASSLAGGATYNEQFF.

This rearrangement joins TRBV5-6 to TRBJ1-4, with 8 nucleotides matching TRBD1. CDR3 length equals 17 residues. The V and J ends lost 0 bases and 4 bases, in that order; junction bases with no gene match: 8. Germline lookup yields CDR1 SGHDT and CDR2 YYEEEE. CDR3 coding DNA: TGTGCCAGCAGCTTGGTGGCAGGGGGCAGGGGTAATGAAAAACTGTTTTTT. Its protein is CASSLVAGGRGNEKLFF.

The CDR3 region is CASIGLAGAQYPGELFF. In DNA form, the CDR3 reads TGTGCCAGCATCGGCCTCGCGGGGGCGCAGTATCCCGGGGAGCTGTTTTTT. V usage is TRBV28 and J usage is TRBJ2-2, with D possibly TRBD2 on 7 matching bases. Trimming left V 7 bases short and J 6 bases short, with 24 bases between. This CDR3 comprises 17 residues. CDR1 is MDHEN and CDR2 is SYDVKM in the germline V gene.